This T cell receptor (beta chain) stems from a study of long-term antiretroviral therapy in people with HIV. Across the study: Earliest sampling preceded the 2015 immediate-ART recommendation by about a decade.

The CDR3 extends over 15 amino acids. Germline V gene data show CDR1 as MNHNS and CDR2 as SASEGT. The V gene lost 8 bases and the J gene lost 1 base, with 17 bases spanning the gap. Version v3.0 of the immunoSEQ assay was performed at survey level. Libraries were prepared by immunoSEQ multiplex PCR; TCRdb keeps only in-frame clonotypes and omits some of them. The top ten hold over 5.5% of the sample, which has over 30,000 clones, approximately 85% seen once. Regarding this clone: Its antigen is not known.

Study-level results: When set beside controls, HIV repertoires had CDR3 length ranges that were narrower. ART preceded a rise in diversity that nonetheless stayed lower than in transplant donor controls.

In each sample, roughly 1-10 million cryopreserved PBMC were present before DNA extraction. This TCR was sampled from a woman in her 50s with HIV. Sample: unsorted PBMCs, taken 3.1 years after starting antiretroviral therapy. V usage is TRBV6-1 and J usage is TRBJ1-1; D gene uncertain. The CDR3 DNA reads as TGTGCCAGCGTCAAAACTTCCCTAGGGAACACTGAAGCTTTCTTT. Amino acids: CASVKTSLGNTEAFF.